The clone carrying this T cell receptor beta chain showed up just a few times. Antigen: not known. This record comes from a study of cytomegalovirus exposure and HLA in healthy donors. Across the whole study: Caucasian-associated ancestry cluster membership applied to under 85% of 398 genotyped donors. Points from the study as a whole: CMV serostatus alone was available as immune exposure information. Cytomegalovirus association was listed for 150 to 200 TCR beta chains. Later work showed greater clonal expansion in HLA-associated TCR beta chains than in equally common others.

After removal of 1 base from V and 6 bases from J, the junction contained 5 bases not matched to a gene. Germline V lookup: CDR1 SEHNR, CDR2 FQNEAQ (reference sequence). The CDR3 covers 15 residues. It was with 60 Vbeta and 13 Jbeta primers that the PCR ran. Profiled with immunoSEQ multiplex PCR; TCRdb holds only in-frame clones, not every one. The data show around 120,000 clones, with 15% to 17% seen just once and 1.9% held by the top ten. This chain uses TRBV7-9 with TRBJ2-1, with 8 bases matching TRBD1. The sequencing input was PBMCs. The clonotype was recovered from a woman aged 18-30 years in good health and CMV-seronegative. The CDR3: CASSLEDRVGNEQFF. CDR3 bases: TGTGCCAGCAGCTTAGAGGACAGGGTAGGCAATGAGCAGTTCTTC.